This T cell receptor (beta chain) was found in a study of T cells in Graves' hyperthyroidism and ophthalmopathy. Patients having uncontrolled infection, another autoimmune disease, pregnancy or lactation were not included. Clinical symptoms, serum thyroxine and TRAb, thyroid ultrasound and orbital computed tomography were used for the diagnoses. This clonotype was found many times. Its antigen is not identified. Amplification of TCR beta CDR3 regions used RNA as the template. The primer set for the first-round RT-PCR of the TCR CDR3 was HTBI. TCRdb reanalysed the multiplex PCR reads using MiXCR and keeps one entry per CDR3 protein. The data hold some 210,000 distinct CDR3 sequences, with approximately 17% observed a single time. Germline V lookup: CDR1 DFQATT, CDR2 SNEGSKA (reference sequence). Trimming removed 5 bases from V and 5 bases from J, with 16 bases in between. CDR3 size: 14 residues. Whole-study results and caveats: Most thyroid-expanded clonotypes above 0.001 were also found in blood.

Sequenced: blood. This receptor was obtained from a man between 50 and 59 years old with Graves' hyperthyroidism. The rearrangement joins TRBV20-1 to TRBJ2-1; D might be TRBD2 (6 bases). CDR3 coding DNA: TGCAGTGCTCCTTCGGGACTCGCCAACAATGAGCAGTTCTTC. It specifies CSAPSGLANNEQFF.